Described below is a single T cell receptor beta chain sequence and its context. The CDR3 has 16 residues. V was pared by 5 bases and J by 10 bases, with 14 bases of the junction left unmatched. Germline assignment: CDR1 SGHVS and CDR2 FNYEAQ. These data belong to a study of blood T cell repertoires in COVID-19. In the authors' methods: Amplification of reference gene primers provided the estimated nucleated cell counts. Some clones are missing from TCRdb's copy, which holds only in-frame ones; the method was immunoSEQ multiplex PCR. The V and J calls and clone size are taken from that table; D and trimming were inferred from the DNA. Counted here are tens of thousands of clones, about 86% occurring once; the ten biggest clones make up 18%.

The chain recombines TRBV7-6 with TRBJ2-1; 10 bases match TRBD2. The sequence was obtained from a human donor in a cohort sampled during active COVID-19. Sequences were obtained from peripheral blood. The CDR3 DNA reads as TGTGCCAGCAGCGCTTTGACCAGCGGGGGGGCCGGCGAGCAGTTCTTC. Translating gives CASSALTSGGAGEQFF.